Below are 16 T cell receptor beta chains sequenced from a single sample in a study of response to subunit inactivated influenza vaccine. MiXCR was run by TCRdb on the RT-PCR reads, yielding one entry per CDR3 protein. The repertoire holds about 780,000 distinct CDR3 sequences, approximately 18% seen once, with approximately 11% in the top ten. The sample was PBMCs from blood, taken 4 to 6 days after vaccination. The source is a man aged 50-59 years who received an inactivated influenza vaccine.

The table lists this clonotype with a few counts. The CDR3 sequence: CASSFTSGGEQFF. CDR3 DNA sequence: TGCGCCAGCAGCTTTACTAGCGGGGGAGAGCAGTTCTTC. V usage is TRBV5-1 and J usage is TRBJ2-1; TRBD2 agrees at 11 bases. V shed 2 bases and J 10 bases; nucleotides not matched to a gene: 2. Germline V gene sequence: CDR1 SGHRS, CDR2 YFSETQ. The CDR3 covers 13 residues.

V is TRBV5-1 and J is TRBJ2-3; maybe TRBD1 (5 bases). V shed 5 bases and J shed 7 bases, with 11 bases lying between them. From germline, CDR1 is SGHRS and CDR2 YFSETQ. The CDR3 totals 12 residues. CDR3 nucleotides: TGCGCCAGCAGGAGTGACAGTCATACGCAGTATTTT. This encodes CASRSDSHTQYF.

This clonotype was recorded a few times. This chain joins TRBV6-2 or TRBV6-3 and TRBJ2-1; TRBD2 agrees at 10 bases. Germline values: CDR1 MNHEY, CDR2 SVGEGT. The CDR3 length is 15 residues. The J segment lost 8 bases and the V segment lost 2 bases, leaving 6 bases of the junction unmatched. The CDR3 nucleotides are TGTGCCAGCAGTTACCGTAGACTAGCGGGTCATGAGCAGTTCTTC. This encodes CASSYRRLAGHEQFF.

This clonotype was picked up a small number of times. This chain connects TRBV4-2 to TRBJ1-2; D is perhaps TRBD1 (6 bases). Germline V gene sequence: CDR1 LGHNA, CDR2 YNFKEQ. Trimming took 3 bases from V and 4 from J, leaving 15 bases between them. The CDR3 extends over 15 amino acids. CDR3 DNA: TGTGCCAGCAGCCAGCCTTGGACAGAGCCCTATGGCTACACCTTC. Protein: CASSQPWTEPYGYTF.

The gene calls are TRBV3-1 and TRBJ1-5; D is unresolved. Germline lookup yields CDR1 LGHDT and CDR2 YNNKEL (reference sequence). There are 13 residues in the CDR3. V lost 1 base, J lost 9 bases, and 10 bases lay in between. The CDR3 DNA reads as TGTGCCAGCAGCCAAGTAGGGCGCGGGCCCCAGCATTTT. It codes for CASSQVGRGPQHF.

This clonotype has just a few counts. V is TRBV12-3 or TRBV12-4 and J is TRBJ2-6; D is uncertain. The V gene lost 3 bases and the J gene lost 0 bases, with 6 bases spanning the gap. This CDR3 region has 15 residues. As DNA, the CDR3 is TGTGCCAGCAGTTTCAGAAACTCTGGGGCCAACGTCCTGACTTTC. Translation: CASSFRNSGANVLTF.

This clonotype was detected a few times. The chain recombines TRBV11-2 with TRBJ2-7; 8 bases map to TRBD1. In germline, CDR1 is SGHAT, CDR2 FQNNGV. The J segment lost 6 bases and the V segment lost 10 bases, leaving 5 bases of the junction unmatched. This CDR3 spans 11 amino acids. CDR3 DNA sequence: TGTGCCACCTCGGGGACAGGCGAGCAGTACTTC. This sequence encodes CATSGTGEQYF.

The chain couples TRBV6-5 to TRBJ1-5, with TRBD1 as a possible D gene (5 bases). This CDR3 has 13 residues. Per the germline V gene, CDR1 is MNHEY and CDR2 is SVGAGI. V was shortened by 2 bases and J by 7 bases, with 9 bases between the two germline ends. The chain's CDR3 is CASSYGGGQPQHF. The CDR3 DNA follows: TGTGCCAGCAGTTACGGGGGAGGGCAGCCCCAGCATTTT.

The chain joins TRBV6-5 to TRBJ2-1; D assignment may be TRBD1 or TRBD2 (5 bases each). Between the trimmed V and J ends, which lost 2 bases and 1 base, there was a span of 9 bases. The CDR3 consists of 15 residues. The germline V gene encodes CDR1 MNHEY and CDR2 SVGAGI. The CDR3 DNA is TGTGCCAGCAGTTACGGGGGACGGTCCTACAATGAGCAGTTCTTC. It is translated as CASSYGGRSYNEQFF.

The chain joins TRBV29-1 to TRBJ2-3; D unresolved. CDR1 is SQVTM and CDR2 is ANQGSEA in the germline V gene. The CDR3 totals 14 residues. Trimming took off 7 bases at V and 2 bases at J, with 16 bases between the two ends. CDR3 residues: CSATLGYHTDTQYF. The CDR3 region has the DNA TGCAGCGCCACATTAGGATACCACACAGATACGCAGTATTTT.

This sequence joins TRBV7-9 and TRBJ2-7; D not resolved. CDR1 and CDR2 (germline): SEHNR, FQNEAQ (reference sequence). V shed 1 base and J shed 3 bases, with 16 bases lying between them. The CDR3 consists of 16 residues. The CDR3 reads CASSLVGQGFSYEQYF. CDR3 nucleotide sequence: TGTGCCAGCAGCTTAGTTGGGCAAGGATTTAGCTACGAGCAGTACTTC. Filled out from reference TRBV7-9 and TRBJ2-7, the complete variable domain reads DTGVSQNPRHKITKRGQNVTFRCDPISEHNRLYWYRQTLGQGPEFLTYFQNEAQLEKSRLLSDRFSAERPKGSFSTLEIQRTEQGDSAMYLCASSLVGQGFSYEQYFGPGTRLTVT.

This clonotype was seen more than once but under ten times. The V call is TRBV7-6, the J call TRBJ2-1; 7 bases agree with TRBD2. V lost 5 bases, J lost 2 bases, and 6 bases stayed unmatched. Germline V lookup: CDR1 SGHVS, CDR2 FNYEAQ. The CDR3 runs to 15 residues. In DNA form, the CDR3 reads TGTGCCAGCAGCACCCGCGGGACTACCTACAATGAGCAGTTCTTC. Encoded protein: CASSTRGTTYNEQFF.

This clonotype was counted many times. V and J are TRBV29-1 and TRBJ1-1; weak D call: TRBD1 (5 bases). The germline gives CDR1 SQVTM, CDR2 ANQGSEA. This CDR3 contains 13 residues. With 3 bases removed from V and 5 bases from J, the gap between germline ends came to 13 bases. The CDR3 DNA is TGCAGCGTTGAGGCAGGGCCCAAGACTGAAGCTTTCTTT. This sequence encodes CSVEAGPKTEAFF.

The rearrangement links TRBV5-1 to TRBJ2-7; 10 bases fit TRBD1. V shed 3 bases, J shed 5 bases, and the junction held 5 bases outside the gene matches. The CDR3 length is 14 residues. CDR1 and CDR2 from the germline V gene are SGHRS and YFSETQ. In DNA form, the CDR3 reads TGCGCCAGCAGCTGGGGACAGGGGATCGACGAGCAGTACTTC. This translates into CASSWGQGIDEQYF.

The V gene is TRBV20-1, the J gene TRBJ2-5, with 8 bases identical to TRBD2. V lost 0 bases, J lost 4 bases, and 4 bases stayed unmatched. This CDR3 comprises 14 residues. Germline CDR1 DFQATT, CDR2 SNEGSKA (reference sequence). This chain's CDR3 is CSARDPGGPETQYF. CDR3 DNA sequence: TGCAGTGCTAGAGATCCGGGGGGGCCAGAGACCCAGTACTTC.

The chain employs TRBV11-1 and TRBJ1-1, with TRBD1 identical over 8 bases. J lost 1 base, V lost 2 bases, and 18 bases had no gene match. Germline CDR1 is SGHAT and CDR2 is FQDESV (reference sequence). The CDR3 has 20 amino acids. Written as DNA, the CDR3 is TGTGCCAGCAGCTTACTTGGGTTCGGTCAGGGGGCCGCCCAGAACACTGAAGCTTTCTTT. Translated: CASSLLGFGQGAAQNTEAFF.